The present entry profiles one TCR beta chain with its context. Its antigen is not known. There are 13 residues in the CDR3. V shed 4 bases and J shed 5 bases, with 11 bases lying between them. CDR1 and CDR2 from the germline V gene are SGHNT and YYREEE (reference sequence). The data stem from a study of vaccination and CD4 T cells after COVID-19. Study at large: Participants got two doses of BNT162b2 or mRNA-1273 vaccine.

The Oncomine TCR Beta short-read assay was applied to DNA of cultured CD4+ T cells. Each CDR3 protein is one row after TCRdb ran MiXCR on the PCR reads. The data show thousands of distinct CDR3 sequences, about 35% seen once. Treatment noted: roughly 11-day PBMC culture with coronavirus spike peptide pools or control peptides (ViraFEST assay). Ahead of the COVID-19 pandemic (2011-2018), the CD4+ T cells of the unexposed donor were collected. The receptor comes from a human donor in good health. Material: CD4+ T cells from blood, cultured in vitro. The chain joins TRBV5-4 to TRBJ2-3; D possibly corresponds to TRBD1 (6 bases). The CDR3 sequence is CASSLQGLDTQYF. DNA of the CDR3: TGTGCCAGCAGCCTCCAGGGGTTAGATACGCAGTATTTT. Filled out from reference TRBV5-4 and TRBJ2-3, the complete variable domain reads ETGVTQSPTHLIKTRGQQVTLRCSSQSGHNTVSWYQQALGQGPQFIFQYYREEENGRGNFPPRFSGLQFPNYSSELNVNALELDDSALYLCASSLQGLDTQYFGPGTRLTVL.